This T cell receptor (beta chain) was profiled in a study of blood T cell repertoires in COVID-19. Study processing details: Estimated nucleated cell counts came from reference gene primer amplification. Only in-frame clones appear in the TCRdb table, and some are missing; sequencing was by immunoSEQ multiplex PCR. V, J and clone size are taken as reported in that table, and D and trimming were inferred from the DNA itself. Seen here are more than 250,000 clones, approximately 86% observed once, and the top ten hold 2.1%. CDR3 length: 14 residues. From germline, CDR1 is LNHDA and CDR2 SQIVND (reference sequence). Trimming removed 5 bases from V and 7 bases from J; junction bases left unmatched: 7. This clone was detected once.

The genes are TRBV19 and TRBJ1-1; TRBD1 agrees at 10 bases. The sequenced sample was peripheral blood. The source is a woman aged 25 to 39 who had recovered from COVID-19. This CDR3 is CASSAGTGANEAFF. CDR3 nucleotides: TGTGCCAGTAGTGCGGGGACAGGGGCGAATGAAGCTTTCTTT.